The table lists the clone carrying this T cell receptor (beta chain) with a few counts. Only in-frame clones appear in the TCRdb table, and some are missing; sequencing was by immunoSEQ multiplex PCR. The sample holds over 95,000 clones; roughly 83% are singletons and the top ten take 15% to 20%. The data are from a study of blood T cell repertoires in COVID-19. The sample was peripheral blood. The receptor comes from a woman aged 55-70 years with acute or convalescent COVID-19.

The CDR3 DNA sequence: TGTGCCAGCAGGGGGCCCGGCGATACGCAGTATTTT. It translates to CASRGPGDTQYF. The chain is built from TRBV9 and TRBJ2-3; possible D gene TRBD1, 5 bases. CDR3 length equals 12 residues. V lost 5 bases, J lost 6 bases, and 10 bases lay in between. The germline V gene has CDR1 SGDLS and CDR2 YYNGEE. Full variable domain (rest looked up from reference TRBV9 and TRBJ2-3): DSGVTQTPKHLITATGQRVTLRCSPRSGDLSVYWYQQSLDQGLQFLIQYYNGEERAKGNILERFSAQQFPDLHSELNLSSLELGDSALYFCASRGPGDTQYFGPGTRLTVL.